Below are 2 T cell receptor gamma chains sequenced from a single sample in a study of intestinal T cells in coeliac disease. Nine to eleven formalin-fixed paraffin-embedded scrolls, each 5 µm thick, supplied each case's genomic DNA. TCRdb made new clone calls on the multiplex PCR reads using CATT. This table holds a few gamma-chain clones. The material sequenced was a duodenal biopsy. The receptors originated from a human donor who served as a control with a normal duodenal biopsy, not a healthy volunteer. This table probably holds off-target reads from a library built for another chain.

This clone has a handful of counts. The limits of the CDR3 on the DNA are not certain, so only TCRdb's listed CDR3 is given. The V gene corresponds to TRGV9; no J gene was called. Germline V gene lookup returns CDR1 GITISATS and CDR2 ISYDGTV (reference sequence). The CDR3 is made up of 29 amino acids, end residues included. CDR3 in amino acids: CACDNIPTGGHGPSWDTRQMFFGTGIKLF.

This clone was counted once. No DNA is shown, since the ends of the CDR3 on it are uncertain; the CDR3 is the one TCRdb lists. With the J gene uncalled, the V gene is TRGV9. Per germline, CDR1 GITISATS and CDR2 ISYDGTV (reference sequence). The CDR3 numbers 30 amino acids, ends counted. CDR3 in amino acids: CACDTGGWGIRAESSWDTRQMFFGTGIKLF.